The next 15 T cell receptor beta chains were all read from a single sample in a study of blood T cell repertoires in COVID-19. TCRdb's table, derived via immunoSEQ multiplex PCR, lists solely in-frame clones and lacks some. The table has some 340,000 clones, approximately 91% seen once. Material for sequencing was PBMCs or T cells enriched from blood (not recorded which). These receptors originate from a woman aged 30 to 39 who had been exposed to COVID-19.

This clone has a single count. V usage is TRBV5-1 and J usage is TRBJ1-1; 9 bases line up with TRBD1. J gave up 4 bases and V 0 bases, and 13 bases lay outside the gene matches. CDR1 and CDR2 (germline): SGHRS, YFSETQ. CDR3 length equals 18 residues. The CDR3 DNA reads TGCGCCAGCAGCTTGGACAGGGGGCACGAGGAACTCCCCACTGAAGCTTTCTTT. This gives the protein CASSLDRGHEELPTEAFF. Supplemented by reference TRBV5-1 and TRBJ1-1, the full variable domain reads KAGVTQTPRYLIKTRGQQVTLSCSPISGHRSVSWYQQTPGQGLQFLFEYFSETQRNKGNFPGRFSGRQFSNSRSEMNVSTLELGDSALYLCASSLDRGHEELPTEAFFGQGTRLTVV.

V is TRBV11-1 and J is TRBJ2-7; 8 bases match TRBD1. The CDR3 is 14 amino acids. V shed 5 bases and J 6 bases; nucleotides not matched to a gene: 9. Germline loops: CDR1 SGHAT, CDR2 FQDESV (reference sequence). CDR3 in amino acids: CASSQKTGQGEQYF. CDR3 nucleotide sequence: TGTGCCAGCAGCCAGAAAACTGGACAGGGCGAGCAGTACTTC.

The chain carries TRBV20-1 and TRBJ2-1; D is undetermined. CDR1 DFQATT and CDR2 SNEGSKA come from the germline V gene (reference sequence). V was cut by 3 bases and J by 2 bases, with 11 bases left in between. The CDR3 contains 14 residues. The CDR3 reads CSASPTATYNEQFF. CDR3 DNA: TGCAGTGCTAGTCCCACAGCTACCTACAATGAGCAGTTCTTC.

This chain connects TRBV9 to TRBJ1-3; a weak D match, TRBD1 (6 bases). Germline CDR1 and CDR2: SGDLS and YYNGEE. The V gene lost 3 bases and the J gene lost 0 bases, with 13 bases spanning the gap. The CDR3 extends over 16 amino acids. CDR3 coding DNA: TGTGCCAGCAGCGCTGGACAGTTTTCCTCTGGAAACACCATATATTTT. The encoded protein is CASSAGQFSSGNTIYF. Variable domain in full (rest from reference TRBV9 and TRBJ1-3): DSGVTQTPKHLITATGQRVTLRCSPRSGDLSVYWYQQSLDQGLQFLIQYYNGEERAKGNILERFSAQQFPDLHSELNLSSLELGDSALYFCASSAGQFSSGNTIYFGEGSWLTVV.

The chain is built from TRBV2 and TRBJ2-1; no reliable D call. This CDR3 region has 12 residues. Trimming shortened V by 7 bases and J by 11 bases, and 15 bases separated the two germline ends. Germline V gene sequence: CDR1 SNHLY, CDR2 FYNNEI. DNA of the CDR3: TGTGCCAGCACCCCACCCGGGTCCCAGCAGTTCTTC. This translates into CASTPPGSQQFF.

The DNA of the CDR3 is TGTGCCATCAGGATTAGCGGGGTCTACAATGAGCAGTTCTTC. Encoded protein: CAIRISGVYNEQFF. The chain carries TRBV10-3 and TRBJ2-1; TRBD2 aligns across 8 bases. V was clipped by 6 bases and J by 3 bases; unmatched bases: 4. This CDR3 comprises 14 residues. Per the germline V gene, CDR1 is ENHRY and CDR2 is SYGVKD.

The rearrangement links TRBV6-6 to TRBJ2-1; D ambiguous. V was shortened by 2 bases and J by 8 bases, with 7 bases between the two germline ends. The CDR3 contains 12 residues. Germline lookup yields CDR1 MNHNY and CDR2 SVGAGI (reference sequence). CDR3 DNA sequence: TGTGCCAGCAGTTACGGCCGCCATGAGCAGTTCTTC. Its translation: CASSYGRHEQFF.

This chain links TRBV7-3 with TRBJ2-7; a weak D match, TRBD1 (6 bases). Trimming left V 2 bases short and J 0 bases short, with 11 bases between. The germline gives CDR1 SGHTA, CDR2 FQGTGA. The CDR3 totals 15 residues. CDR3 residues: CASSLCRTVSYEQYF. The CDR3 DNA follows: TGTGCCAGCAGCTTATGCCGGACAGTCTCCTACGAGCAGTACTTC.

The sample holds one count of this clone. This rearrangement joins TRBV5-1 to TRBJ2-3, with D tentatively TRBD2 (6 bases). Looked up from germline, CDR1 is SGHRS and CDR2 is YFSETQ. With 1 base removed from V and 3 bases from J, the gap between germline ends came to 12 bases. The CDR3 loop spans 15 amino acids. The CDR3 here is CASSLIQRGTDTQYF. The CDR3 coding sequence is TGCGCCAGCAGCTTGATTCAACGGGGGACAGATACGCAGTATTTT.

The CDR3 nucleotides read TGTGCCAGCAGCTTAAGGGTGACAGGGGGCGAGACCCAGTACTTC. This encodes CASSLRVTGGETQYF. The rearrangement joins TRBV13 to TRBJ2-5, with 10 bases aligning to TRBD1. The CDR3 covers 15 residues. Germline CDR1 is PRHDT and CDR2 is FYEKMQ (reference sequence). The J segment lost 5 bases and the V segment lost 2 bases, leaving 5 bases of the junction unmatched. Supplemented by reference TRBV13 and TRBJ2-5, the full variable domain reads AAGVIQSPRHLIKEKRETATLKCYPIPRHDTVYWYQQGPGQDPQFLISFYEKMQSDKGSIPDRFSAQQFSDYHSELNMSSLELGDSALYFCASSLRVTGGETQYFGPGTRLLVL.

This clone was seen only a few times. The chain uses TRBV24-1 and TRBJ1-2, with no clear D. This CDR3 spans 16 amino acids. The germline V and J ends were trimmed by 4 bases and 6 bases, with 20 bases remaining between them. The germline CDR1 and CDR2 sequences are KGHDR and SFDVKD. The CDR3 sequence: CATSDYPRPSRHGYTF. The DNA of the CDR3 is TGTGCCACCAGTGACTACCCCAGGCCTTCAAGGCATGGCTACACCTTC.

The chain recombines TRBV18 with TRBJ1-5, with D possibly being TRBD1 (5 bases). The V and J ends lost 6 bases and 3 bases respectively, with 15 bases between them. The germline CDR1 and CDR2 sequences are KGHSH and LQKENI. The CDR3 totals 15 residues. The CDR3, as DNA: TGTGCCAGCTCTCGCGAACGGGGACTCAATCAGCCCCAGCATTTT. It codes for CASSRERGLNQPQHF. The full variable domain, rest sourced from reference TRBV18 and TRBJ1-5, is NAGVMQNPRHLVRRRGQEARLRCSPMKGHSHVYWYRQLPEEGLKFMVYLQKENIIDESGMPKERFSAEFPKEGPSILRIQQVVRGDSAAYFCASSRERGLNQPQHFGDGTRLSIL.

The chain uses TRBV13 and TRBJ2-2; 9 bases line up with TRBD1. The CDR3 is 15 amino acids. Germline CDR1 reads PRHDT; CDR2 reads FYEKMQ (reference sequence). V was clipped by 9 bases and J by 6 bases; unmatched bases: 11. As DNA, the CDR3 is TGTGCCAGTGAACAGGGGGCGCAGGTTCCCGGGGAGCTGTTTTTT. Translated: CASEQGAQVPGELFF. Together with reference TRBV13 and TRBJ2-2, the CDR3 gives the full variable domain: AAGVIQSPRHLIKEKRETATLKCYPIPRHDTVYWYQQGPGQDPQFLISFYEKMQSDKGSIPDRFSAQQFSDYHSELNMSSLELGDSALYFCASEQGAQVPGELFFGEGSRLTVL.

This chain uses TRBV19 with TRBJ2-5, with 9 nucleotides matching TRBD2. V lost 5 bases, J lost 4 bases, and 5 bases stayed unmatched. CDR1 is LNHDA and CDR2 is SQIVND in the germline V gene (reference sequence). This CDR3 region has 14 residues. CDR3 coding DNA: TGTGCCAGTAGTGGCGGGGGGGCCGGAGAGACCCAGTACTTC. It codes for CASSGGGAGETQYF.

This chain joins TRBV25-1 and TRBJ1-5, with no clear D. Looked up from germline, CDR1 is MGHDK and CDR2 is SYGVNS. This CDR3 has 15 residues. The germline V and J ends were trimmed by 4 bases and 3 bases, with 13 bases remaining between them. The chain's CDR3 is CASSVDTRTNQPQHF. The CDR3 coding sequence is TGTGCCAGCAGTGTAGACACCAGAACCAATCAGCCCCAGCATTTT. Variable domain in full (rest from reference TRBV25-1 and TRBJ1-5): EADIYQTPRYLVIGTGKKITLECSQTMGHDKMYWYQQDPGMELHLIHYSYGVNSTEKGDLSSESTVSRIRTEHFPLTLESARPSHTSQYLCASSVDTRTNQPQHFGDGTRLSIL.